This is a list of T cell receptor beta chains from one sample in a study of T cells in localized non-small cell lung cancer. TCRdb keeps only in-frame clones here, not all; method: immunoSEQ multiplex PCR. The sample lists about 25,000 clones, 88% seen once, with around a tenth in the top ten. This specimen consisted of peripheral blood mononuclear cells, obtained before any cancer treatment. Source of these receptors: a woman aged 35 to 69 with stage III lung adenocarcinoma. The CDR3 runs from the conserved cysteine through the conserved F or W. D genes are given only for firm matches. Rows may omit the clone size; those that give it use once, few, many or a size class.

len	d_gene	abundance	v_gene	j_gene	CDR3nt	CDR3aa
14	TRBD2	NA	TRBV7-6	TRBJ2-5	TGTGCCAGCAGCTTCCGGGGGGGGAAAGAGACCCAGTACTTC	CASSFRGGKETQYF
15	TRBD1	NA	TRBV10-1	TRBJ2-1	TGCGCCAGCAGTGACCGGGACAGGGGATTCCATGAGCAGTTCTTC	CASSDRDRGFHEQFF
14	TRBD1	NA	TRBV7-3	TRBJ2-2	TGTGCCAGCAGCCGGACAGGGCAGGACGGGGAGCTGTTTTTT	CASSRTGQDGELFF
15	NA	NA	TRBV5-6	TRBJ2-3	TGTGCCAGCAGCCCCGTGGGGGGGCCCGGAGATACGCAGTATTTT	CASSPVGGPGDTQYF
15	TRBD1	NA	TRBV5-4	TRBJ1-2	TGTGCCAGCAGCTTGGTGGGACAGGGGGCTAATGGCTACACCTTC	CASSLVGQGANGYTF
15	NA	NA	TRBV4-1	TRBJ2-7	TGCGCCAGCTCCAGAGGGGGGGGCCTTGCCTACGAGCAGTACTTC	CASSRGGGLAYEQYF
15	NA	NA	TRBV6-5	TRBJ2-3	TGTGCCAGCAGTTACGTACAGGGAAAGACAGATACGCAGTATTTT	CASSYVQGKTDTQYF
14	NA	NA	TRBV2	TRBJ2-7	TGTGCCAGCAGTGTCGACCGAAGCTCCTACGAGCAGTACTTC	CASSVDRSSYEQYF
13	NA	NA	TRBV7-9	TRBJ2-1	TGTGCCACCAGGACAGTCTCCTACAATGAGCAGTTCTTC	CATRTVSYNEQFF
16	TRBD1	NA	TRBV6-6	TRBJ1-4	TGTGCCAGCGGATCACAGGGGGCAGGCTATAATGAAAAACTGTTTTTT	CASGSQGAGYNEKLFF
15	NA	NA	TRBV19	TRBJ2-5	TGTGCCAGTAGTGATCTAGGACAGCATAGAGGGACCCAGTACTTC	CASSDLGQHRGTQYF
15	NA	NA	TRBV6-1	TRBJ2-3	TGTGCCAGCAGCTGGAGCAGGGGAGCCACAGATACGCAGTATTTT	CASSWSRGATDTQYF
13	NA	NA	TRBV6-5	TRBJ1-1	TGTGCCAGCAGTTTATCGGCTTGGACTGAAGCTTTCTTT	CASSLSAWTEAFF
16	NA	NA	TRBV2	TRBJ1-5	TGTGCCAGCAGTGGCCCCCGGCAGGGAGGGGGTCAGCCCCAGCATTTT	CASSGPRQGGGQPQHF
13	NA	NA	TRBV29-1	TRBJ1-3	TGCAGCGTTGATGGGGACTCTGGAAACACCATATATTTT	CSVDGDSGNTIYF
14	NA	NA	TRBV30	TRBJ2-6	TGTGCCTGGAGCCAATCCGGTGGGGCCAACGTCCTGACTTTC	CAWSQSGGANVLTF
15	TRBD1	NA	TRBV10-1	TRBJ1-4	TGCGCCAGCAGTCCCGGGACAGGGGATAATGAAAAACTGTTTTTT	CASSPGTGDNEKLFF
15	NA	NA	TRBV7-3	TRBJ2-1	TGTGCCAGCAGCTTATCCAGCGGCTCCTACAATGAGCAGTTCTTC	CASSLSSGSYNEQFF
16	TRBD1	NA	TRBV19	TRBJ1-5	TGTGCCAGTAGTATTGGTGGCAGGGGGCTCGGCCAGCCCCAGCATTTT	CASSIGGRGLGQPQHF
16	TRBD2	NA	TRBV25-1	TRBJ2-3	TGTGCCAGCAGTGAGTTCTTAGCGGGGCTGACAGATACGCAGTATTTT	CASSEFLAGLTDTQYF
13	NA	NA	TRBV5-6	TRBJ1-4	TGTGCCAGCAGCTTCATAGGGAATGAAAAACTGTTTTTT	CASSFIGNEKLFF
13	TRBD2	NA	TRBV5-1	TRBJ2-7	TGCGCCAGCAGCGGAGCGGGAGCCTACGAGCAGTACTTC	CASSGAGAYEQYF
14	NA	NA	TRBV4-2	TRBJ1-5	TGTGCCAGCAGCCAAGACCGAGGCAATCAGCCCCAGCATTTT	CASSQDRGNQPQHF
14	NA	few	TRBV19	TRBJ1-5	TGTGCCAGTAGTATAGAAGACAGTGGGCAGCCCCAGCATTTT	CASSIEDSGQPQHF
12	TRBD1	few	TRBV7-2	TRBJ1-1	TGTGCCAGCAGCTTGACAGGGGTGGAGGCTTTCTTT	CASSLTGVEAFF
15	TRBD1	NA	TRBV27	TRBJ1-2	TGTGCCAGCAGTTCCCACAGGGGGGTCAGCTATGGCTACACCTTC	CASSSHRGVSYGYTF
13	TRBD1	few	TRBV5-4	TRBJ1-2	TGTGCCAGCAGACTCGACAGGGTCCGTGGCTACACCTTC	CASRLDRVRGYTF
18	NA	NA	TRBV7-2	TRBJ2-5	TGTGCCAGCAGCTCCCGGGGGGCAGGGGGCGTTTACCAAGAGACCCAGTACTTC	CASSSRGAGGVYQETQYF
14	NA	NA	TRBV6-1	TRBJ1-5	TGTGCCAGCAGTCTTACAGGCTCCGATCAGCCCCAGCATTTT	CASSLTGSDQPQHF
15	NA	NA	TRBV30	TRBJ1-6	TGTGCCTGGAGCCCTGTGGGGGGATATAATTCACCCCTCCACTTT	CAWSPVGGYNSPLHF
15	TRBD1	few	TRBV5-1	TRBJ2-3	TGCGCCAGCAGCTTGGGGGACAGAAGCACAGATACGCAGTATTTT	CASSLGDRSTDTQYF
12	NA	NA	TRBV7-9	TRBJ1-5	TGTGCCAGCAGCGTCGACTATCAGCCCCAGCATTTT	CASSVDYQPQHF
14	NA	once	TRBV30	TRBJ2-7	TGTGCCTGGAGTGTACGCAGGGATAGAAACGAGCAGTACTTC	CAWSVRRDRNEQYF
14	TRBD2	NA	TRBV29-1	TRBJ2-1	TGCAGCGTTAAAGAGCGGGGTCCCTACAATGAGCAGTTCTTC	CSVKERGPYNEQFF
15	NA	NA	TRBV15	TRBJ2-5	TGTGCCACCAGCAGAGATGCCGGGGGCGCTGAGACCCAGTACTTC	CATSRDAGGAETQYF
14	NA	few	TRBV19	TRBJ2-3	TGTGCCAGTAGTATATCCGGGAGTACAGATACGCAGTATTTT	CASSISGSTDTQYF
16	TRBD1	NA	TRBV6-1	TRBJ2-7	TGTGCCAGCAGTGAAGCGGGACAGAGGGGTTCCTACGAGCAGTACTTC	CASSEAGQRGSYEQYF
14	NA	once	TRBV9	TRBJ2-7	TGTGCCAGCAGCGCCACTTCCCGGGTGGGCGAGCAGTACTTC	CASSATSRVGEQYF
15	TRBD1	NA	TRBV9	TRBJ2-2	TGTGCCAGCAGCCCCCGGACAGGGCTCAACGGGGAGCTGTTTTTT	CASSPRTGLNGELFF
14	NA	few	TRBV15	TRBJ1-5	TGTGCCACCAGCAGAGTAAGGGTCCGTCAGCCCCAGCATTTT	CATSRVRVRQPQHF
15	NA	NA	TRBV2	TRBJ1-1	TGTGCCAGCAGTCGAGGGGAGGGGATGAACACTGAAGCTTTCTTT	CASSRGEGMNTEAFF
15	TRBD1	NA	TRBV2	TRBJ2-3	TGTGCCAGCAGTGTGGGACAGGCTAGCACAGATACGCAGTATTTT	CASSVGQASTDTQYF